A selection of T cell receptor beta chains follows, all from one sample in a study of blood T cell repertoires in COVID-19. Produced via immunoSEQ multiplex PCR; TCRdb's table is partial and in-frame only. The table has around 310,000 clones, around 90% seen once. Sequenced: peripheral blood. Source of these receptors: a woman between 40 and 55 years old with COVID-19, enrolled during active disease. CDR3s include the opening cysteine and the closing phenylalanine or tryptophan. Fields, in order: V gene, J gene, D gene, clone size, CDR3 DNA, CDR3 protein. D genes are given only for firm matches. Clone size, where shown, is once, few, many, or a class for clones that have expanded.

V gene: TRBV28; J gene: TRBJ1-1; D gene: NA; clone size: once; CDR3 DNA: TGTGCCAGTAAACTGAATTATGAAGCTTTCTTT; CDR3 protein: CASKLNYEAFF
V gene: TRBV7-9; J gene: TRBJ1-1; D gene: NA; clone size: few; CDR3 DNA: TGTGCCAGCAGCCTTCAGACAGGGAACACTGAAGCTTTCTTT; CDR3 protein: CASSLQTGNTEAFF
V gene: TRBV3-1/TRBV3-2; J gene: TRBJ1-2; D gene: NA; clone size: few; CDR3 DNA: TGTGCCAGCAGCCAAGATAGGAGGGCATCGTACACCTTC; CDR3 protein: CASSQDRRASYTF
V gene: TRBV19; J gene: TRBJ1-1; D gene: NA; clone size: NA; CDR3 DNA: TGTGCCAGTACCCCTGGGGGGGGGAACACTGAAGCTTTCTTT; CDR3 protein: CASTPGGGNTEAFF
V gene: TRBV7-2; J gene: TRBJ2-5; D gene: TRBD1; clone size: once; CDR3 DNA: TGTGCCAGCAGCCCCAGGAAGGGGGCTAAAAGATGGGCCCAGTACTTC; CDR3 protein: CASSPRKGAKRWAQYF
V gene: TRBV7-2; J gene: TRBJ2-3; D gene: NA; clone size: NA; CDR3 DNA: TGTGCCAGCAGCTTAGCTGGGCTCACAGATACGCAGTATTTT; CDR3 protein: CASSLAGLTDTQYF
V gene: TRBV10-2; J gene: TRBJ2-7; D gene: TRBD2; clone size: NA; CDR3 DNA: TGCGCCAGCGGGGGACTAGCGGGAGTGGGTGAGCAGTACTTC; CDR3 protein: CASGGLAGVGEQYF
V gene: TRBV19; J gene: TRBJ1-1; D gene: NA; clone size: few; CDR3 DNA: TGTGCCAGTAGTATAGATCGATCGGGGGGCCCGAACACTGAAGCTTTCTTT; CDR3 protein: CASSIDRSGGPNTEAFF
V gene: TRBV12-3/TRBV12-4; J gene: TRBJ2-1; D gene: NA; clone size: NA; CDR3 DNA: TGTGCCAGCAACCAGGACTATTACAATGAGCAGTTCTTC; CDR3 protein: CASNQDYYNEQFF
V gene: TRBV29-1; J gene: TRBJ2-7; D gene: TRBD2; clone size: few; CDR3 DNA: TGCAGCGTTGCCGGCGGTAGCGGGAGCTACGAGCAGTACTTC; CDR3 protein: CSVAGGSGSYEQYF
V gene: TRBV30; J gene: TRBJ2-1; D gene: TRBD2; clone size: NA; CDR3 DNA: TGTGCCTGGAGTGCCCTAGCGGGAGGGACCTACAATGAGCAGTTCTTC; CDR3 protein: CAWSALAGGTYNEQFF
V gene: TRBV5-1; J gene: TRBJ1-1; D gene: TRBD1; clone size: NA; CDR3 DNA: TGCGCCAGCAGTGCCGGGACAGGGGCCGAAGCTTTCTTT; CDR3 protein: CASSAGTGAEAFF
V gene: TRBV5-6; J gene: TRBJ2-2; D gene: NA; clone size: NA; CDR3 DNA: TGTGCCAGCAGTCTGGTAGGGGAGAACACCGGGGAGCTGTTTTTT; CDR3 protein: CASSLVGENTGELFF
V gene: TRBV15; J gene: TRBJ1-4; D gene: NA; clone size: NA; CDR3 DNA: TGTGCCACCAGCAGAGATCTTAATGAAAAACTGTTTTTT; CDR3 protein: CATSRDLNEKLFF
V gene: TRBV23-1; J gene: TRBJ2-7; D gene: TRBD1; clone size: NA; CDR3 DNA: TGCGCCAGCAGTCAATCCCCCAGGACAGGGGGCACCTACGAGCAGTACTTC; CDR3 protein: CASSQSPRTGGTYEQYF
V gene: TRBV27; J gene: TRBJ1-5; D gene: NA; clone size: NA; CDR3 DNA: TGTGCCAGCAGTGCCAGCCACCGACAGCGCAATCAGCCCCAGCATTTT; CDR3 protein: CASSASHRQRNQPQHF
V gene: TRBV4-3; J gene: TRBJ2-7; D gene: TRBD2; clone size: NA; CDR3 DNA: TGCGCCAGCAGCCAAGGGGGCCGGGGGGGCCGCGAGCAGTACTTC; CDR3 protein: CASSQGGRGGREQYF
V gene: TRBV19; J gene: TRBJ1-1; D gene: TRBD1; clone size: NA; CDR3 DNA: TGTGCCAGTAGTATGGTGTGGGCAGGGGGCGGCACTGAAGCTTTCTTT; CDR3 protein: CASSMVWAGGGTEAFF
V gene: TRBV18; J gene: TRBJ2-7; D gene: NA; clone size: NA; CDR3 DNA: TGTGCCAGCTCCCCCAACACATACCACGAGCAGTACTTC; CDR3 protein: CASSPNTYHEQYF
V gene: TRBV27; J gene: TRBJ2-1; D gene: TRBD2; clone size: NA; CDR3 DNA: TGTGCCAGCAGTTTACTCAGCGGGAGCCCCGAGAGTGAGCAGTTCTTC; CDR3 protein: CASSLLSGSPESEQFF
V gene: TRBV5-5; J gene: TRBJ2-2; D gene: TRBD1; clone size: few; CDR3 DNA: TGTGCCAGCAGCTTCCGGACAGGGGAAACCGGGGAGCTGTTTTTT; CDR3 protein: CASSFRTGETGELFF
V gene: TRBV6-6; J gene: TRBJ2-7; D gene: NA; clone size: few; CDR3 DNA: TGTGCCAGCAGTTACCCGACGCAGGGCTCCTACGAGCAGTACTTC; CDR3 protein: CASSYPTQGSYEQYF
V gene: TRBV19; J gene: TRBJ2-5; D gene: TRBD1; clone size: NA; CDR3 DNA: TGTGCCAGTAGTAACAGGACAGGCCCACGGAGGGAGACCCAGTACTTC; CDR3 protein: CASSNRTGPRRETQYF
V gene: TRBV14; J gene: TRBJ1-2; D gene: TRBD1; clone size: NA; CDR3 DNA: TGTGCCAGCAGCCAAGGGACAGGGGGTATCTACACCTTC; CDR3 protein: CASSQGTGGIYTF
V gene: TRBV6-2/TRBV6-3; J gene: TRBJ1-4; D gene: NA; clone size: few; CDR3 DNA: TGTGCCAGCAGTTACCCGGGAAAACTGTTTTTT; CDR3 protein: CASSYPGKLFF
V gene: TRBV2; J gene: TRBJ2-2; D gene: TRBD2; clone size: NA; CDR3 DNA: TGTGCCAGCAGCAATAGCGGGCGATACACCGGGGAGCTGTTTTTT; CDR3 protein: CASSNSGRYTGELFF
V gene: TRBV7-9; J gene: TRBJ1-1; D gene: NA; clone size: NA; CDR3 DNA: TGTGCCAGCAGCTCGACCCAGGAGGGCAGGCGAACTGAAGCTTTCTTT; CDR3 protein: CASSSTQEGRRTEAFF
V gene: TRBV6-2/TRBV6-3; J gene: TRBJ1-5; D gene: TRBD1; clone size: NA; CDR3 DNA: TGTGCCAGCAGTTACCTGGGGACAGGCAATCAGCCCCAGCATTTT; CDR3 protein: CASSYLGTGNQPQHF
V gene: TRBV11-2; J gene: TRBJ2-7; D gene: NA; clone size: NA; CDR3 DNA: TGTGCCAGCAGCACCCCCTTTCCCATCAGGAGGGGTTCCTACGAGCAGTACTTC; CDR3 protein: CASSTPFPIRRGSYEQYF
V gene: TRBV5-6; J gene: TRBJ2-7; D gene: NA; clone size: NA; CDR3 DNA: TGTGCCAGCAGCTCAAGGTCGGGATCGAGCTCCTACGAGCAGTACTTC; CDR3 protein: CASSSRSGSSSYEQYF
V gene: TRBV27; J gene: TRBJ2-1; D gene: NA; clone size: NA; CDR3 DNA: TGTGCCAGCAGTTTTCAGGGCTATGAGCAGTTCTTC; CDR3 protein: CASSFQGYEQFF
V gene: TRBV28; J gene: TRBJ1-6; D gene: TRBD1; clone size: NA; CDR3 DNA: TGTGCCAGCAGTCTGGACAGGGCCGTCTACAATTCACCCCTCCACTTT; CDR3 protein: CASSLDRAVYNSPLHF
V gene: TRBV4-3; J gene: TRBJ1-1; D gene: TRBD1; clone size: NA; CDR3 DNA: TGCGCCAGCAGCCTCCAGCAGCTGACAGGGGGCCTGAACACTGAAGCTTTCTTT; CDR3 protein: CASSLQQLTGGLNTEAFF
V gene: TRBV7-4; J gene: TRBJ1-5; D gene: NA; clone size: NA; CDR3 DNA: TGTGCCAGCAGCTTAGCGGGGCTCTTCGGTCGGCCCCAGCATTTT; CDR3 protein: CASSLAGLFGRPQHF
V gene: TRBV9; J gene: TRBJ2-2; D gene: NA; clone size: NA; CDR3 DNA: TGTGCCAGCAGCCCGGACAGTCGGATCGCGAACACCGGGGAGCTGTTTTTT; CDR3 protein: CASSPDSRIANTGELFF
V gene: TRBV7-9; J gene: TRBJ2-1; D gene: TRBD1; clone size: NA; CDR3 DNA: TGTGCCAGCAGCTTACTTGACCGGGACAGGGGGAGCGATGAGCAGTTCTTC; CDR3 protein: CASSLLDRDRGSDEQFF
V gene: TRBV27; J gene: TRBJ2-7; D gene: TRBD1; clone size: NA; CDR3 DNA: TGTGCCAGCAGGGGACAGGTCTTTAACGAGCAGTACTTC; CDR3 protein: CASRGQVFNEQYF
V gene: TRBV4-3; J gene: TRBJ1-1; D gene: TRBD1; clone size: NA; CDR3 DNA: TGCGCCAGCAGCCTCACAGGGGGAGTCACTGAAGCTTTCTTT; CDR3 protein: CASSLTGGVTEAFF
V gene: TRBV5-1; J gene: TRBJ2-7; D gene: NA; clone size: NA; CDR3 DNA: TGCGCCAGCAGCGGGGGACTTTACGAGCAGTACTTC; CDR3 protein: CASSGGLYEQYF
V gene: TRBV18; J gene: TRBJ1-4; D gene: NA; clone size: NA; CDR3 DNA: TGTGCCAGCTCACCAACGAGGACAACTAATGAAAAACTGTTTTTT; CDR3 protein: CASSPTRTTNEKLFF
V gene: TRBV19; J gene: TRBJ2-7; D gene: NA; clone size: NA; CDR3 DNA: TGTGCCACCGCACGGGACTTGAGCTCCTACGAGCAGTACTTC; CDR3 protein: CATARDLSSYEQYF
V gene: TRBV28; J gene: TRBJ2-1; D gene: NA; clone size: NA; CDR3 DNA: TGTGCCAGCAGTCTCCTCGGGGGAAGAGGCGAGCAGTTCTTC; CDR3 protein: CASSLLGGRGEQFF